This T cell receptor (beta chain) was found in a study of glioma-infiltrating T cells after dendritic cell vaccination. Study information: Dendritic cell vaccination trial patients had either newly diagnosed or recurrent glioblastoma. Monocyte-derived dendritic cells, cultured seven days with IL-4 and GM-CSF, were pulsed with autologous tumor lysate.

Primers: 60 V beta forward and 13 J beta reverse. The method was immunoSEQ multiplex PCR; TCRdb's version includes in-frame clones alone and lacks a portion of them. The sample gives 90,000 to 110,000 clones, nearly 90% of which show up once; roughly 2.8% is in the top ten. The germline V gene encodes CDR1 LNHDA and CDR2 SQIVND (reference sequence). There are 14 residues in the CDR3. Trimming took off 3 bases at V and 4 bases at J, with 13 bases between the two ends. As for time point: after dendritic cell vaccination, including at tumor progression/relapse. Before vaccination, two weeks after the third vaccination, and at progression, PBMC were collected.

The starting material was blood, obtained after dendritic cell vaccination. V and J are TRBV19 and TRBJ2-7; no definite D call. The receptor's source is a human donor with glioblastoma. The CDR3, as DNA: TGTGCCAGTAGTATTGAGGCGAACTGGTACGAGCAGTACTTC. Protein sequence: CASSIEANWYEQYF.